What follows are 28 T cell receptor beta chains derived from one specimen sequenced in a study of blood T cell repertoires in COVID-19 (dated by TCRdb to 2019 to 2021). Receptors were amplified or captured by the immunoSEQ multiplex PCR assay. Not all clones reach the TCRdb copy of this immuneACCESS table, which keeps in-frame sequences only. Checked studies attribute under half of the gap to unresolved V genes and leave the rest unexplained. Recorded for this sample are some 130,000 clones; around 90% of them occurred a single time. The ten most abundant clones make up 4% to 5% of the sample. Input material: peripheral blood. Receptors originate from a man aged 55 to 69 with COVID-19, enrolled during active disease.

This clone was recorded only once. CDR3 protein: CASSYPTRTSGFEQYF. DNA of the CDR3: TGTGCCAGCAGCTACCCCACCCGGACTAGCGGGTTTGAGCAGTACTTC. This chain connects TRBV5-5 to TRBJ2-7, with TRBD2 matching over 11 bases. V lost 3 bases, J lost 7 bases, and 12 bases stayed unmatched. Germline V lookup: CDR1 SGHKS, CDR2 YYEKEE (reference sequence). The CDR3 is made up of 16 amino acids.

The chain employs TRBV2 and TRBJ2-5; the match to TRBD1 covers 9 bases. Unmatched junction bases numbered 14, after V lost 5 bases and J lost 4 bases. The CDR3 totals 17 residues. Germline CDR1 SNHLY, CDR2 FYNNEI. The DNA for the CDR3 is TGTGCCAGCAGTCGATTCTCCGGGACAGGGTCCCGAGAGACCCAGTACTTC. Translation gives CASSRFSGTGSRETQYF.

The chain uses TRBV4-1 and TRBJ2-1; D possibly corresponds to TRBD1 (5 bases). In germline, CDR1 is MGHRA, CDR2 YSYEKL. V was cut by 2 bases and J by 0 bases, with 14 bases left in between. The CDR3 totals 17 residues. The DNA of the CDR3 is TGCGCCAGCAGCCAAACCCCCCAGGGTAGCTCCTACAATGAGCAGTTCTTC. Its protein is CASSQTPQGSSYNEQFF.

The V call is TRBV5-1, the J call TRBJ1-1, with D unclear. Germline CDR1 SGHRS, CDR2 YFSETQ. Trimming took off 0 bases at V and 0 bases at J, with 9 bases between the two ends. The CDR3 contains 15 residues. The CDR3 sequence is CASSLADSLNTEAFF. In DNA form, the CDR3 reads TGCGCCAGCAGCTTGGCCGACTCCCTGAACACTGAAGCTTTCTTT.

V usage is TRBV5-1 and J usage is TRBJ1-4; 8 bases align to TRBD1. Germline V gene sequence: CDR1 SGHRS, CDR2 YFSETQ. The CDR3 covers 14 residues. With V trimmed by 3 bases and J by 8 bases, 6 bases remained unmatched. In DNA form, the CDR3 reads TGCGCCAGCAGCTCCGGGGACAGGTTGGAAAAACTGTTTTTT. Translating gives CASSSGDRLEKLFF.

The chain couples TRBV4-2 to TRBJ1-3; D unclear. Deletions cut 4 bases from V and 1 base from J, with 2 bases between. This CDR3 has 12 residues. CDR1 is LGHNA and CDR2 is YNFKEQ in the germline V gene. DNA for the CDR3: TGTGCCAGCAGCCCGTCTGGAAACACCATATATTTT. Its translation is CASSPSGNTIYF.

V usage is TRBV6-4 and J usage is TRBJ1-4; TRBD1 matches at 7 bases. The CDR3 sequence is 13 residues long. The ends lost 5 bases at V and 5 bases at J; junction bases unmatched: 2. Germline loops: CDR1 MRHNA, CDR2 SNTAGT. For the CDR3, the DNA is TGTGCCAGCAGTCGGGACAGAAATGAAAAACTGTTTTTT. Its protein is CASSRDRNEKLFF.

The chain links TRBV11-3 to TRBJ1-2; the match to TRBD1 covers 7 bases. The V and J ends lost 0 bases and 8 bases, in that order; junction bases with no gene match: 3. CDR1 and CDR2 (germline): SGHNT, YENEEA. The length of the CDR3 is 13 residues. The CDR3 DNA reads as TGTGCCAGCAGCTTAGAGACAGGGAAGGGCTACACCTTC. Translation gives CASSLETGKGYTF.

This rearrangement joins TRBV6-5 to TRBJ2-7; D is possibly TRBD2 (6 bases). This CDR3 has 14 amino acids. V lost 0 bases and J 7 bases, leaving 13 bases between the germline ends. Germline assignment: CDR1 MNHEY and CDR2 SVGAGI. CDR3 nucleotide sequence: TGTGCCAGCAGTTACTCAGGAGGGGTTGAGGAGCAGTACTTC. This encodes CASSYSGGVEEQYF.

The chain joins TRBV24-1 to TRBJ1-6; D unresolved. This CDR3 is built from 15 residues. CDR1 is KGHDR, CDR2 SFDVKD, per germline. Trimming left V 1 base short and J 7 bases short, with 10 bases between. CDR3 protein: CATSDFEAPNSPLHF. Written as DNA, the CDR3 is TGTGCCACCAGTGATTTTGAGGCCCCCAATTCACCCCTCCACTTT.

This clone was recorded once. This CDR3 reads CASSYGVGTDTQYF. The CDR3 DNA reads TGTGCCAGCAGCTACGGGGTGGGGACAGATACGCAGTATTTT. The genes are TRBV9 and TRBJ2-3; TRBD2 is a possible D gene (5 bases). V lost 4 bases and J 3 bases, leaving 12 bases between the germline ends. The CDR3 runs to 14 residues. Germline V gene sequence: CDR1 SGDLS, CDR2 YYNGEE.

V usage is TRBV28 and J usage is TRBJ2-7; no firm D call. Germline-derived CDR1 and CDR2 are MDHEN and SYDVKM. The CDR3 extends over 11 amino acids. V gave up 6 bases and J gave up 5 bases, with 8 bases separating them. In DNA, the CDR3 is TGTGCCAGCAGGGCCTTGCACGAGCAGTACTTC. Protein sequence: CASRALHEQYF.

The genes are TRBV6-5 and TRBJ1-6, with TRBD1 identical over 10 bases. Germline trimming cut 4 bases from V and 8 bases from J; bases unmatched to any gene: 5. CDR1 MNHEY and CDR2 SVGAGI come from the germline V gene. This CDR3 comprises 15 residues. As DNA, the CDR3 is TGTGCCAGCAGTTCCCGACAGGGGGCTGATTCACCCCTCCACTTT. It yields the protein CASSSRQGADSPLHF.

The genes are TRBV9 and TRBJ2-1; tentative D call: TRBD2 (7 bases). Between the trimmed V and J ends, which lost 0 bases and 10 bases, there was a span of 11 bases. CDR3 length: 13 amino acids. The germline V gene has CDR1 SGDLS and CDR2 YYNGEE. The CDR3 nucleotides read TGTGCCAGCAGCGTAGGAGGGGGGGAGGAGCAGTTCTTC. It specifies CASSVGGGEEQFF.

This clone was counted once. The V and J genes are TRBV4-2 and TRBJ2-1, with TRBD1 matching 7 bases. The CDR3 extends over 14 amino acids. Germline V gene lookup returns CDR1 LGHNA and CDR2 YNFKEQ. The ends lost 4 bases at V and 8 bases at J; junction bases unmatched: 8. For the CDR3, the DNA is TGTGCCAGCAGCCTTCAGAACAGGGGAGATGAGCAGTTCTTC. Protein: CASSLQNRGDEQFF.

The V call is TRBV5-1, the J call TRBJ1-5, with 7 bases aligning to TRBD1. V trimming: 3 bases; J trimming: 5 bases; junction bases outside the gene matches: 5. This CDR3 has 14 residues. The germline V gene encodes CDR1 SGHRS and CDR2 YFSETQ. The CDR3 DNA sequence: TGCGCCAGCAGCTCGACAGGGTTGGATCAGCCCCAGCATTTT. Its translation is CASSSTGLDQPQHF.

This clone showed up just once. The chain couples TRBV12-3 or TRBV12-4 to TRBJ2-7; 8 bases line up with TRBD2. V lost 5 bases, J lost 5 bases, and 5 bases stayed unmatched. This CDR3 is built from 13 residues. CDR3 nucleotide sequence: TGTGCCAGCAGTAAGGGACTAGGTCACGAGCAGTACTTC. It translates to CASSKGLGHEQYF.

The rearrangement links TRBV10-2 to TRBJ2-7; 7 positions agree with TRBD2. V was pared by 7 bases and J by 5 bases, with 11 bases of the junction left unmatched. From germline, CDR1 is WSHSY and CDR2 SAAADI. The CDR3 loop spans 14 amino acids. The DNA for the CDR3 is TGCGCCAGCAAATCTACTAGCGTCTTAAACGAGCAGTACTTC. Protein product: CASKSTSVLNEQYF.

A single count supports this clone. The rearrangement uses TRBV27 and TRBJ2-1, with 8 bases matching TRBD2. CDR1 is MNHEY and CDR2 is SMNVEV in the germline V gene (reference sequence). J gave up 8 bases and V 6 bases, and 12 bases lay outside the gene matches. This CDR3 has 15 amino acids. The CDR3 here is CASRPRAGVVDEQFF. The CDR3 DNA reads as TGTGCCAGCAGGCCCCGAGCGGGAGTGGTTGATGAGCAGTTCTTC.

The chain joins TRBV3-1 (or the pseudogene TRBV3-2) to TRBJ1-6, with D tentatively TRBD1 (6 bases). This CDR3 is 15 amino acids long. In germline, CDR1 is LGHDT, CDR2 YNNKEL (reference sequence). V was cut by 1 base and J by 6 bases, with 10 bases left in between. The CDR3 nucleotides are TGTGCCAGCAGCCAAGGGGCAGGGGTTAATTCACCCCTCCACTTT. Protein product: CASSQGAGVNSPLHF.

V usage is TRBV9 and J usage is TRBJ2-3; possible D gene TRBD2, 6 bases. The V end lost 0 bases, the J end lost 0 bases, and 17 bases lay between the germline ends. The CDR3 has 18 amino acids. CDR1 and CDR2 from the germline V gene are SGDLS and YYNGEE. CDR3 DNA sequence: TGTGCCAGCAGCGTAGAGGAGGGAGTGGGGGATAGCACAGATACGCAGTATTTT. This codes for CASSVEEGVGDSTDTQYF.

This clone was detected a few times. The rearrangement joins TRBV5-1 to TRBJ2-5; 8 bases are a match to TRBD2. After removal of 4 bases from V and 2 bases from J, the junction contained 10 bases not matched to a gene. Germline CDR1 and CDR2: SGHRS and YFSETQ. The CDR3 runs to 16 residues. CDR3 bases: TGCGCCAGCAGCAGAACGGCGGGAGGTGGGCAAGAGACCCAGTACTTC. Translation: CASSRTAGGGQETQYF.

V and J are TRBV18 and TRBJ1-1; weak D call: TRBD1 (6 bases). CDR1 and CDR2 (germline): KGHSH, LQKENI. V lost 5 bases to trimming and J lost 5 bases, with 18 bases between them. The CDR3 consists of 15 residues. CDR3 in DNA: TGTGCCAGCTCAGAGGGACAATACCTCGCAACTGAAGCTTTCTTT. It codes for CASSEGQYLATEAFF.

For this clone: The junction and the germline gene differ at one end; a read error may be behind it. The chain uses TRBV29-1 and TRBJ2-3; the D gene is possibly TRBD1 (6 bases). The CDR3 is made up of 14 amino acids. From germline, CDR1 is SQVTM and CDR2 ANQGSEA. The CDR3 coding sequence is TGCAGCTTTGACAATCAGGGGAAGGAAGATACGCAGTATTTT. Translation gives CSFDNQGKEDTQYF.

In its sample, this clone was seen once. The gene calls are TRBV6-1 and TRBJ1-3; 8 bases line up with TRBD1. With V trimmed by 4 bases and J by 3 bases, 8 bases remained unmatched. Germline lookup yields CDR1 MNHNS and CDR2 SASEGT. The CDR3 has 16 amino acids. CDR3 in amino acids: CASSVQWTGFGNTIYF. CDR3 in DNA: TGTGCCAGCAGTGTTCAATGGACAGGGTTTGGAAACACCATATATTTT.

The rearrangement links TRBV4-1 to TRBJ2-7; tentatively, D is TRBD1 (6 bases). V dropped 5 bases and J dropped 6 bases, with 14 bases sitting between them. This CDR3 has 13 amino acids. CDR1 and CDR2 (germline): MGHRA, YSYEKL. This chain's CDR3 is CASSTQGSGEQYF. CDR3 nucleotides: TGCGCCAGCAGCACACAGGGTTCGGGCGAGCAGTACTTC.

V usage is TRBV2 and J usage is TRBJ2-2; D is possibly TRBD2 (5 bases). Looked up from germline, CDR1 is SNHLY and CDR2 is FYNNEI. The V and J ends lost 7 bases and 0 bases respectively, with 12 bases between them. This CDR3 has 15 residues. The CDR3 DNA reads as TGTGCCAGCACCCTTAGCGTCTCGAACACCGGGGAGCTGTTTTTT. This encodes CASTLSVSNTGELFF.

The V call is TRBV5-4, the J call TRBJ2-6, with a weak D call TRBD2 (5 bases). Trimming took off 0 bases at V and 0 bases at J, with 13 bases between the two ends. CDR1 SGHNT and CDR2 YYREEE come from the germline V gene (reference sequence). This CDR3 contains 18 residues. The CDR3 sequence is CASSLERVAPSGANVLTF. The DNA of the CDR3 is TGTGCCAGCAGCTTGGAGAGGGTAGCCCCCTCTGGGGCCAACGTCCTGACTTTC. Combining the CDR3 with reference TRBV5-4 and TRBJ2-6 gives the whole variable domain ETGVTQSPTHLIKTRGQQVTLRCSSQSGHNTVSWYQQALGQGPQFIFQYYREEENGRGNFPPRFSGLQFPNYSSELNVNALELDDSALYLCASSLERVAPSGANVLTFGAGSRLTVL.